Following are 30 T cell receptor beta chains from one sample sequenced in a study of early T cells in non-severe SARS-CoV-2 infection. Each CDR3 protein is one row after TCRdb ran MiXCR on the 5' RACE reads. The repertoire consists of approximately 38,000 distinct CDR3 sequences, with 4.1% occurring once and the leading ten covering about 6%. The sample taken for sequencing was whole blood. These receptors all come from an adult who was a healthcare worker with PCR-confirmed SARS-CoV-2 infection or an uninfected control (not recorded which).

In its sample, this clonotype was seen many times. J is TRBJ2-1 and V is TRBV10-3, with 13 nucleotides matching TRBD2. The ends lost 7 bases at V and 4 bases at J; junction bases unmatched: 7. The CDR3 spans 16 residues. Germline loops: CDR1 ENHRY, CDR2 SYGVKD. The CDR3 loop is CAITEGLAGDYNEQFF. In nucleotides, the CDR3 is TGTGCCATCACCGAAGGACTAGCGGGGGATTACAATGAGCAGTTCTTC.

The V and J genes are TRBV9 and TRBJ1-1; D is ambiguous. The V end lost 6 bases, the J end lost 1 base, and 16 bases lay between the germline ends. This CDR3 has 15 amino acids. CDR1 SGDLS and CDR2 YYNGEE come from the germline V gene. CDR3 loop: CASTQREQWNTEAFF. CDR3 sequence (DNA): TGTGCCAGCACCCAACGAGAGCAATGGAACACTGAAGCTTTCTTT.

The chain carries TRBV15 and TRBJ2-3; possibly TRBD2 for D (6 bases). This CDR3 is built from 15 residues. The germline CDR1 and CDR2 sequences are LNHNV and YYDKDF (reference sequence). The ends were cut back, 1 base at V and 6 bases at J, with 14 bases in the middle. The CDR3 protein is CATSRVGPGGDTQYF. The CDR3 DNA is TGTGCCACCAGCAGAGTAGGACCCGGAGGGGATACGCAGTATTTT.

This clonotype has a handful of counts. The chain combines TRBV7-3 with TRBJ2-2; D gene ambiguous. The CDR3 length is 14 residues. Trimming removed 6 bases at V and 7 bases at J, with 15 bases between. CDR1 is SGHTA, CDR2 FQGTGA, per germline. The CDR3 region has the DNA TGTGCCAGCAGGAGCACCGGGCCCGGCGGGGAGCTGTTTTTT. As protein: CASRSTGPGGELFF.

Ten or more counts support this clonotype. The rearrangement uses TRBV4-2 and TRBJ1-3; D is uncertain. The germline V and J ends were trimmed by 0 bases and 0 bases, with 6 bases remaining between them. This CDR3 is 15 amino acids long. CDR1 and CDR2 from the germline V gene are LGHNA and YNFKEQ. The CDR3 loop reads CASSQDLPSGNTIYF. DNA for the CDR3: TGTGCCAGCAGCCAAGATCTCCCCTCTGGAAACACCATATATTTT.

This clonotype was observed many times. The rearrangement links TRBV11-2 to TRBJ2-5; no clear D gene. This CDR3 is 12 amino acids long. CDR1 and CDR2 from the germline V gene are SGHAT and FQNNGV. V was pared by 0 bases and J by 10 bases, with 9 bases between. CDR3 nucleotide sequence: TGTGCCAGCAGCTTAGATTTCTCGGGCCAGTACTTC. Translating gives CASSLDFSGQYF.

Turning to this clonotype: The junction differs from germline at one of its ends, possibly a read error. The V gene is TRBV7-9, the J gene TRBJ2-7; 7 positions agree with TRBD2. Germline V gives CDR1 SEHNR, CDR2 FQNEAQ (reference sequence). The CDR3 totals 14 residues. The CDR3 reads CASSLNLAADPLNF. For the CDR3, the DNA is TGTGCCAGCAGCTTAAACCTAGCGGCAGACCCTCTGAACTTC.

The chain employs TRBV28 and TRBJ2-1, with D perhaps matching TRBD2 (5 bases). V was shortened by 6 bases and J by 0 bases, with 9 bases between the two germline ends. Germline CDR1 reads MDHEN; CDR2 reads SYDVKM. The CDR3 spans 14 residues. DNA for the CDR3: TGTGCCAGCAGACGGGAAAACTCCTACAATGAGCAGTTCTTC. Its protein product is CASRRENSYNEQFF.

The CDR3 DNA follows: TGTGCCAGCAGTTTATTAGGCGACTACAATGAGCAGTTCTTC. Its protein product is CASSLLGDYNEQFF. The chain recombines TRBV6-6 with TRBJ2-1; D is unresolved. The germline V and J ends were trimmed by 4 bases and 3 bases, with 10 bases remaining between them. CDR1 and CDR2 (germline): MNHNY, SVGAGI (reference sequence). This CDR3 is 14 amino acids long.

This clonotype was picked up many times. The chain has TRBV6-4 and TRBJ2-1; 8 bases agree with TRBD1. Losses at the gene ends were 5 bases for V and 5 bases for J; bases not matched to a gene: 5. CDR1 and CDR2 (germline): MRHNA, SNTAGT. The CDR3 sequence is 14 residues long. This CDR3 is CASSPGTGHNEQFF. The CDR3 nucleotides read TGTGCCAGCAGTCCCGGGACAGGTCACAATGAGCAGTTCTTC.

The table lists this clonotype with many counts. V and J are TRBV18 and TRBJ2-1; D perhaps matches TRBD2 (6 bases). V shed 2 bases and J shed 10 bases, with 18 bases lying between them. Germline loops: CDR1 KGHSH, CDR2 LQKENI. The length of the CDR3 is 15 residues. CDR3 sequence: CASSPLGGGESEQFF. The CDR3 DNA follows: TGTGCCAGCTCACCATTGGGGGGAGGAGAATCCGAGCAGTTCTTC.

The chain joins TRBV7-9 to TRBJ2-7; possible D gene TRBD2, 6 bases. The CDR3 is made up of 12 amino acids. Germline V gene data show CDR1 as SEHNR and CDR2 as FQNEAQ (reference sequence). V was clipped by 5 bases and J by 5 bases, with 10 bases between them. The CDR3 loop is CASSLKRDEQYF. CDR3 coding DNA: TGTGCCAGCAGCCTTAAGCGGGACGAGCAGTACTTC.

This clonotype was counted many times. The chain employs TRBV7-9 and TRBJ2-7; 9 bases fit TRBD1. Germline values: CDR1 SEHNR, CDR2 FQNEAQ (reference sequence). V lost 3 bases to trimming and J lost 6 bases; unmatched junction nucleotides: 3. This CDR3 is 13 amino acids long. DNA of the CDR3: TGTGCCAGCAGCTTGGGGACAGGGCTCGAGCAGTACTTC. Protein sequence: CASSLGTGLEQYF.

This clonotype was picked up many times. V is TRBV11-2 and J is TRBJ2-5; no definite D call. This CDR3 contains 12 residues. CDR1 SGHAT and CDR2 FQNNGV come from the germline V gene. Trimming left V 8 bases short and J 0 bases short, with 7 bases between. CDR3 sequence: CASSRNQETQYF. CDR3 coding DNA: TGTGCCAGCTCACGGAACCAAGAGACCCAGTACTTC.

This clonotype was seen ten or more times. This chain uses TRBV20-1 with TRBJ1-6; unclear D gene. Germline assignment: CDR1 DFQATT and CDR2 SNEGSKA (reference sequence). V lost 5 bases and J lost 10, with 18 bases in between. The CDR3 length is 14 residues. The CDR3 DNA reads TGCAGTGCTTCCCAGACCGGGGTGGGGTCACCCCTCCACTTT. Translation gives CSASQTGVGSPLHF.

This clonotype was counted many times. The rearrangement joins TRBV14 to TRBJ2-7, with 11 bases that match TRBD2. This CDR3 is 19 amino acids long. Germline V gene lookup returns CDR1 SGHDN and CDR2 FVKESK. Losses at the gene ends were 0 bases for V and 2 bases for J; bases not matched to a gene: 12. CDR3: CASSQDLPYLAGGTYEQYF. DNA for the CDR3: TGTGCCAGCAGCCAAGATCTTCCCTACCTAGCGGGAGGAACCTACGAGCAGTACTTC.

This clonotype was picked up many times. The CDR3 protein is CASSLAGGLGGYTF. For the CDR3, the DNA is TGCGCCAGCAGCTTGGCTGGAGGGCTAGGTGGCTACACCTTC. The rearrangement uses TRBV5-1 and TRBJ1-2, with D unclear. Germline CDR1 reads SGHRS; CDR2 reads YFSETQ. V lost 0 bases and J 7 bases, leaving 13 bases between the germline ends. The CDR3 extends over 14 amino acids.

This clonotype has a count of ten or more. J is TRBJ2-1 and V is TRBV18, with 8 positions matching TRBD2. Germline CDR1 is KGHSH and CDR2 is LQKENI. Trimming at V came to 7 bases and at J to 11 bases, leaving 10 bases not matched to a gene. The CDR3 extends over 13 amino acids. CDR3 residues: CASLGSGDVKQFF. The CDR3 nucleotides read TGTGCCAGCTTGGGTAGCGGGGACGTCAAGCAGTTCTTC.

At least ten counts were recorded for this clonotype. The V and J genes are TRBV29-1 and TRBJ1-1; D uncertain. CDR3 length: 13 residues. Trimming cost V 3 bases and J 1 base, with 9 bases left between them. CDR1 SQVTM and CDR2 ANQGSEA come from the germline V gene. CDR3 nucleotides: TGCAGCGTTGAGATTCAGGAGAACACTGAAGCTTTCTTT. It codes for CSVEIQENTEAFF.

This clonotype appeared many times. The chain recombines TRBV11-2 with TRBJ1-2; D unresolved. The germline CDR1 and CDR2 sequences are SGHAT and FQNNGV. The V end was cut by 3 bases, the J end by 6 bases, with 11 bases between. CDR3 length: 13 amino acids. CDR3 protein: CASSFSGRDGYTF. The CDR3 bases are TGTGCCAGCAGCTTTTCCGGGAGAGATGGCTACACCTTC.

Many counts were recorded for this clonotype. This chain uses TRBV24-1 with TRBJ1-2; 12 bases align to TRBD1. V was pared by 4 bases and J by 6 bases, with 8 bases of the junction left unmatched. This CDR3 is 16 amino acids long. Germline V gene data show CDR1 as KGHDR and CDR2 as SFDVKD. CDR3 protein: CATSEPGTGGLDGYTF. In DNA, the CDR3 is TGTGCCACCAGTGAACCTGGGACAGGGGGCTTGGATGGCTACACCTTC.

This clonotype was counted many times. This chain joins TRBV7-2 and TRBJ2-7; the match to TRBD2 covers 9 bases. The CDR3 is 14 residues long. V lost 6 bases and J lost 2; bases outside the gene matches: 5. Germline CDR1 SGHTA, CDR2 FQGNSA. The CDR3 nucleotides read TGTGCCAGCAGTTGGAGCGGGGGGCCCTACGAGCAGTACTTC. Its translation is CASSWSGGPYEQYF.

This clonotype showed up many times. The rearrangement uses TRBV10-3 and TRBJ2-1; D remains ambiguous. In germline, CDR1 is ENHRY, CDR2 SYGVKD. The CDR3 has 13 amino acids. V was trimmed by 6 bases and J by 6 bases, leaving 12 bases between them. The CDR3 region is CAISSLNSNEQFF. The CDR3 DNA follows: TGTGCCATCAGCTCCTTGAACAGCAATGAGCAGTTCTTC.

This clonotype has ten or more counts. The CDR3 DNA follows: TGTGCCAGCAGCGTCGGGGGAGGGGCCAACGTCCTGACTTTC. Translated, it gives CASSVGGGANVLTF. The J gene is TRBJ2-6, the V gene TRBV5-4; D is possibly TRBD2 (6 bases). The CDR3 is 14 residues long. The germline V and J ends were trimmed by 4 bases and 4 bases, with 9 bases remaining between them. Germline V gene sequence: CDR1 SGHNT, CDR2 YYREEE (reference sequence).

This clonotype showed up many times. This chain connects TRBV4-2 to TRBJ2-1; 12 bases match TRBD2. V shed 6 bases and J 9 bases; nucleotides not matched to a gene: 3. CDR1 and CDR2 from the germline V gene are LGHNA and YNFKEQ. This CDR3 is 13 amino acids long. The DNA for the CDR3 is TGTGCCAGCAGTCGGACTAGCGGGATTGAGCAGTTCTTC. The encoded protein is CASSRTSGIEQFF.

This clonotype has ten or more counts. The chain links TRBV14 to TRBJ1-1; maybe TRBD1 (6 bases). CDR1 and CDR2 from the germline V gene are SGHDN and FVKESK. This CDR3 comprises 15 residues. Trimming pared 4 bases from V and 4 bases from J, leaving 16 bases between. This chain's CDR3 is CASSLVPGGGTEAFF. CDR3 sequence (DNA): TGTGCCAGCAGCCTCGTACCCGGGGGCGGCACTGAAGCTTTCTTT.

Many counts were recorded for this clonotype. The V gene is TRBV18, the J gene TRBJ1-5; D is perhaps TRBD1 (6 bases). Germline V gene lookup returns CDR1 KGHSH and CDR2 LQKENI. The V gene lost 1 base and the J gene lost 2 bases, with 15 bases spanning the gap. The CDR3 runs 17 residues. As DNA, the CDR3 is TGTGCCAGCTCACCACTGTCGGGGGCTAGTGGCAATCAGCCCCAGCATTTT. Protein: CASSPLSGASGNQPQHF.

CDR3 region: CASSMTLGGSNEQFF. The CDR3 nucleotides are TGTGCCAGCAGCATGACTTTGGGAGGGAGCAATGAGCAGTTCTTC. The chain uses TRBV11-2 and TRBJ2-1, with TRBD2 matching 7 bases. The J segment lost 6 bases and the V segment lost 5 bases, leaving 10 bases of the junction unmatched. This CDR3 comprises 15 residues. CDR1 and CDR2 (germline): SGHAT, FQNNGV.

By frequency in the sample, this clonotype is medium-sized (0.01 to 0.1%). The rearrangement joins TRBV20-1 to TRBJ1-1, with D perhaps TRBD1 (6 bases). V dropped 0 bases and J dropped 5 bases, with 16 bases sitting between them. Germline V gene data show CDR1 as DFQATT and CDR2 as SNEGSKA (reference sequence). This CDR3 has 15 amino acids. Here the CDR3 reads CSARDTGRGSTEAFF. As DNA, the CDR3 is TGCAGTGCTAGAGATACAGGGAGGGGGTCTACTGAAGCTTTCTTT.

In this sample, this clonotype turned up many times. This chain uses TRBV6-1 with TRBJ2-1; D gene uncertain. The V gene lost 6 bases and the J gene lost 8 bases, with 11 bases spanning the gap. The CDR3 runs 12 residues. Germline values: CDR1 MNHNS, CDR2 SASEGT. The CDR3 DNA is TGTGCCAGCAGACTTAGCTCCGATGAGCAGTTCTTC. It codes for CASRLSSDEQFF.